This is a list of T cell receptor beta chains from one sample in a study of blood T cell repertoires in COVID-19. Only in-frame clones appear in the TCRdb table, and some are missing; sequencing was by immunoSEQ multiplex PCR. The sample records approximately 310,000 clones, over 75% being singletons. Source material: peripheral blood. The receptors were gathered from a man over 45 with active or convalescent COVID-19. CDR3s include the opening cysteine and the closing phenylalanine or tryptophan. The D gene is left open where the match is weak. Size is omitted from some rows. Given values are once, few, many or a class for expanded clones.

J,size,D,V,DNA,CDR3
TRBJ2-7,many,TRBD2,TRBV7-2,TGTGCCAGCAGCTTAGACCCGGGATCAGCGGGAGCCAACGAGCAGTACTTC,CASSLDPGSAGANEQYF
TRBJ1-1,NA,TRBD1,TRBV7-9,TGTGCCAGCAGCTTAGGGGACAGGGGTGGAACTGAAGCTTTCTTT,CASSLGDRGGTEAFF
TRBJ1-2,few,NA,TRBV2,TGTGCCAGCAGTGAAAGTCGCGGGGCTAACTATGGCTACACCTTC,CASSESRGANYGYTF
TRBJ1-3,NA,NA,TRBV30,TGTGCCTGGAGTAGGGGGTCAGGAAACACCATATATTTT,CAWSRGSGNTIYF
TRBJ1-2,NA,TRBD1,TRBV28,TGTGCCAGCAGGGCAACAGGGGGAACCTATGGCTACACCTTC,CASRATGGTYGYTF
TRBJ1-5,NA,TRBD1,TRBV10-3,TGTGCCATCAGTGAGGACAGGGAAAGTTCGCCCCAGCATTTT,CAISEDRESSPQHF
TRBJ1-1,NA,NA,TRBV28,TGTGCCAGCAGTCCGAGACAGCCCAAAGAAGCTTTCTTT,CASSPRQPKEAFF
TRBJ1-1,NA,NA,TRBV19,TGTGCCAGTAGCCCAGGGAGGCGAACTGAAGCTTTCTTT,CASSPGRRTEAFF
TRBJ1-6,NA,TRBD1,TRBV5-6,TGTGCCAGCAGCGGCGACAGGGCCGGTTCACCCCTCCACTTT,CASSGDRAGSPLHF
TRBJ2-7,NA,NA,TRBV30,TGTGCCTGGAGTACAAACGGAGCCCCCCCCTACGAGCAGTACTTC,CAWSTNGAPPYEQYF
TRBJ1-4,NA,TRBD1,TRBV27,TGTGCCAGCAGGACAGGGTTCAAACTGTTTTTT,CASRTGFKLFF
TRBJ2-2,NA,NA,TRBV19,TGTGCCAGTAGAACCCAGGCCGGGGAGCTGTTTTTT,CASRTQAGELFF
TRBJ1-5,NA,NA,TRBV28,TGTGCCAGCAGTGTTTTGACGGGGAATCAGCCCCAGCATTTT,CASSVLTGNQPQHF
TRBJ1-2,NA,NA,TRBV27,TGTGCCAGCAGTCCCCGGGGAGGGAACATCAATGGCTACACCTTC,CASSPRGGNINGYTF
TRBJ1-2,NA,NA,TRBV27,TGTGCCAGCAGTTGGGGATACGGACAGACTGGCTACACCTTC,CASSWGYGQTGYTF
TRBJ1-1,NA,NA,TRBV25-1,TGTGCCAGCAGTGGGCCCACGTCCGAAGCTTTCTTT,CASSGPTSEAFF
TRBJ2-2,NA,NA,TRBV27,TGTGCCAGCAGTACTGTTGCGAACACCGGGGAGCTGTTTTTT,CASSTVANTGELFF
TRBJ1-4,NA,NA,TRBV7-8,TGTGCCAGCAGCCCCCAGGGTATAGGTGAAAAACTGTTTTTT,CASSPQGIGEKLFF
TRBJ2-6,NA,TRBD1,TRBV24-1,TGTGCCACCAGTGACCTGGGACAGCGGCCCCCCTCTGGGGCCAACGTCCTGACTTTC,CATSDLGQRPPSGANVLTF
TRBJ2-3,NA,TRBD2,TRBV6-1,TGTGCCAGCAGTGAATATTTCCTAGCGGGAGGGTTCACAGATACGCAGTATTTT,CASSEYFLAGGFTDTQYF
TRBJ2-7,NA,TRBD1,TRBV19,TGTGCCAGTAGTATGGCCGCAGGGGGCTTTTACGAGCAGTACTTC,CASSMAAGGFYEQYF
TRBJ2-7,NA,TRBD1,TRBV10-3,TGTGCCATCAGTGATAGGGACAGGGTTACCTACGAGCAGTACTTC,CAISDRDRVTYEQYF
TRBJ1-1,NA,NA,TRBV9,TGTGCCAGCAGCCCCTCAAGCGGCGCGATGAACACTGAAGCTTTCTTT,CASSPSSGAMNTEAFF
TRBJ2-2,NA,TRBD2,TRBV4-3,TGCGCCAGCAGCCAAGAGCCTAGCGGGGGGGCGTACACCGGGGAGCTGTTTTTT,CASSQEPSGGAYTGELFF
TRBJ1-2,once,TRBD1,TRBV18,TGTGCCAGCTCACCACCCTCTTTAGGGGGCGACTATGGCTACACCTTC,CASSPPSLGGDYGYTF
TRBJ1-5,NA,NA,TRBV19,TGTGCCAGTAGTTACGCAGGGGACCAGCCCCAGCATTTT,CASSYAGDQPQHF
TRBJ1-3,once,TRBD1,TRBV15,TGTGCCACCAGCAGAGTGGGGGACAGGGGAGGAAACACCATATATTTT,CATSRVGDRGGNTIYF
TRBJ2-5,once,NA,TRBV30,TGTGCCTGGAGTGTACGTGGGAGAGAGACCCAGTACTTC,CAWSVRGRETQYF
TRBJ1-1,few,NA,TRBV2,TGTGCCAGCAGTGAAAAAATCAGGTTGAACACTGAAGCTTTCTTT,CASSEKIRLNTEAFF
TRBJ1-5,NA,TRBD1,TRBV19,TGTGCCAGTAGTATTCAAGGGGGCGATGGTCAGCCCCAGCATTTT,CASSIQGGDGQPQHF
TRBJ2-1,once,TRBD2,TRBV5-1,TGCGCCAGCAGCTCACCACCAACTAGCGGGACGAGCGATGAGCAGTTCTTC,CASSSPPTSGTSDEQFF
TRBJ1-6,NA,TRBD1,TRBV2,TGTGCCAGCAGAACCAGTGACAGGGGAAATTCACCCCTCCACTTT,CASRTSDRGNSPLHF
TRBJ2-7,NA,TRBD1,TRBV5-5,TGTGCCAGCAGCTTGTTTGGACAGGGGGCAAGTGAGCAGTACTTC,CASSLFGQGASEQYF
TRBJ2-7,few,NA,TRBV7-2,TGTGCCAGCAGCCTTAGCATTGGGTTGGGGTACTTC,CASSLSIGLGYF
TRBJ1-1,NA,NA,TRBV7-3,TGTGCCAGCAGCCCGTCGCGGGGCACTGAAGCTTTCTTT,CASSPSRGTEAFF
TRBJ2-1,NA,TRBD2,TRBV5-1,TGCGCCAGCAGCTCCGAAGGGACTAGCGGGGGGGCTCGTTACAATGAGCAGTTCTTC,CASSSEGTSGGARYNEQFF
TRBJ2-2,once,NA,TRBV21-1,TGTGCCAGCAGCAAAGCGCGAGGACTAGCGGGGGGGCCCGGGGAGCTGTTTTTT,CASSKARGLAGGPGELFF
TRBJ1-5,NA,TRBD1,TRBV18,TGTGCCAGCTCGCCTGACAGGGGCAATCAGCCCCAGCATTTT,CASSPDRGNQPQHF
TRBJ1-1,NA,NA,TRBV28,TGTGCCAGCAGTCCCAAACAATCCGGTAGGGGGACTGAAGCTTTCTTT,CASSPKQSGRGTEAFF
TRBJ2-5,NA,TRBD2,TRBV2,TGTGCCAGCAGCGTGGGACTAGCGGGAGGAGGGCAAGAGACCCAGTACTTC,CASSVGLAGGGQETQYF
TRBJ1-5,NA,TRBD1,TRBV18,TGTGCCAGCTCGCCGACAGGGCCCAATCAGCCCCAGCATTTT,CASSPTGPNQPQHF
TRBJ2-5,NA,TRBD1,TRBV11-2,TGTGCCAGCAGCGGATACAGGGGCGGAGAGACCCAGTACTTC,CASSGYRGGETQYF
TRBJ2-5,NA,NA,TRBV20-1,TGCAGTGCTAGTATTGCTCAGTCTAGCGTAGAGACCCAGTACTTC,CSASIAQSSVETQYF
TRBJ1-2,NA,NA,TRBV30,TGTGCCTGGAGTAGAGAACTCTATGGCTACACCTTC,CAWSRELYGYTF
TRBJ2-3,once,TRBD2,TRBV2,TGTGCCAGCAGTGGGGGACTAAGTAGCTCTGATACGCAGTATTTT,CASSGGLSSSDTQYF
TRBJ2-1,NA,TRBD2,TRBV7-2,TGTGCCAGCAGCGCCGGGGAGGGGACGGGCTACAATGAGCAGTTCTTC,CASSAGEGTGYNEQFF